The rows below give T cell receptor beta chains drawn from one sample of a study of shared clonotypes between healthy human individuals. Generated by immunoSEQ multiplex PCR, the TCRdb table keeps only in-frame clones and is missing some. The sample gives approximately 2.4 million clones, 95% of which show up once; around 0.13% is in the top ten. Specimen: naive CD4+ T cells sorted from blood. All receptors come from a man aged 18 to 30 in good health. CDR3s include the opening cysteine and the closing phenylalanine or tryptophan. The D gene is left open where the match is weak. The size entry is marked missing in some rows and otherwise reads once, few, many or a size class.

TRBV6-5	NA	TRBJ2-5	NA	TGTGCCAGCAGTTATTTGGGGACACGTCAAGAGACCCAGTACTTC	CASSYLGTRQETQYF
TRBV10-3	NA	TRBJ2-2	TRBD2	TGTGCCATCAGTGAGGGGGCGGGAGTAACCGGGGAGCTGTTTTTT	CAISEGAGVTGELFF
TRBV11-3	NA	TRBJ2-1	TRBD1	TGTGCCAGCAGCTTAGGATCGGGACAGGGAGGCTCCTACAATGAGCAGTTCTTC	CASSLGSGQGGSYNEQFF
TRBV7-8	NA	TRBJ2-6	TRBD1	TGTGCCAGCAGAAAGGACAGGTTCTCTGGGGCCAACGTCCTGACTTTC	CASRKDRFSGANVLTF
TRBV16	few	TRBJ1-6	NA	TGTGCCAGCAGCCTGTGGACAGATAATTCACCCCTCCACTTT	CASSLWTDNSPLHF
TRBV6-5	NA	TRBJ1-2	NA	TGTGCCAGCAGTCACCGCGAGGGGAATGGCTACACCTTC	CASSHREGNGYTF
TRBV4-1	NA	TRBJ1-3	TRBD1	TGCGCCAGCAGCCGTCCAACAGGGGTTGGTGGAAACACCATATATTTT	CASSRPTGVGGNTIYF
TRBV6-5	NA	TRBJ2-1	NA	TGTGCCAGCAGTTACTACACTAACAACTACAATGAGCAGTTCTTC	CASSYYTNNYNEQFF
TRBV11-2	NA	TRBJ2-2	NA	TGTGCCAGCAGCTTAGCGTGGAAGGGGGAGCTGTTTTTT	CASSLAWKGELFF
TRBV6-6	once	TRBJ2-7	TRBD2	TGTGCCAGCAGCCTAGCGGTAAATTACGAGCAGTACTTC	CASSLAVNYEQYF
TRBV30	NA	TRBJ2-7	NA	TGTGCCTGCCACTCAGGGACCTCCTACGAGCAGTACTTC	CACHSGTSYEQYF
TRBV7-9	NA	TRBJ1-5	TRBD1	TGTGCCAGCAGCTCGGACAGGGACTATCAGCCCCAGCATTTT	CASSSDRDYQPQHF
TRBV7-9	once	TRBJ1-4	NA	TGTGCCAGCAGCTTAGGGGACCGTGCAACTAATGAAAAACTGTTTTTT	CASSLGDRATNEKLFF
TRBV5-1	NA	TRBJ2-7	NA	TGCGCCAGCAGCTTGGCCTCAGGGCATATAACCTACGAGCAGTACTTC	CASSLASGHITYEQYF
TRBV6-5	once	TRBJ1-1	NA	TGTGCCAGCAGTTACTCGGGTAGGGCGAACACTGAAGCTTTCTTT	CASSYSGRANTEAFF
TRBV30	NA	TRBJ1-2	TRBD1	TGTGCCTGGAGTTTTTCTGACCCGGGACAGCGTGGCTACACCTTC	CAWSFSDPGQRGYTF
TRBV10-3	once	TRBJ1-5	TRBD1	TGTGCCATCAGTGAACGAGCGGGACAGGGGGCTTCACAGCCCCAGCATTTT	CAISERAGQGASQPQHF
TRBV29-1	NA	TRBJ2-3	NA	TGCAGCGTTGAAGCAGGGAGCACAGATACGCAGTATTTT	CSVEAGSTDTQYF
TRBV18	NA	TRBJ2-1	NA	TGTGCCAGCTCATCAACAGGGGGGGCCTACAATGAGCAGTTCTTC	CASSSTGGAYNEQFF
TRBV2	NA	TRBJ1-1	NA	TGTGCCAGCAGTGAAGCCGCGGGTAAAACTGAAGCTTTCTTT	CASSEAAGKTEAFF
TRBV7-2	NA	TRBJ2-7	NA	TGTGCCAGCAGCTTATCCCAGGCTTCGGCCGAGCAGTACTTC	CASSLSQASAEQYF
TRBV2	NA	TRBJ2-5	TRBD1	TGTGCCAGCAGTGGACAGGGGGCTGGAGAGACCCAGTACTTC	CASSGQGAGETQYF